A selection of T cell receptor beta chains follows, all from one sample in a study of T cell repertoires in cytomegalovirus infection. From the reads, TCRdb called clonotypes with MiXCR, one entry per CDR3 protein. The data hold around 900,000 distinct CDR3 sequences, with 31% observed a single time. Their antigen targets remain unknown. Sequenced here: cultured CD8+ T cells from PBMCs, sampled from culture after CMV antigen stimulation. All receptors come from a human donor in good health (CMV status not recorded). Some clones in this sample may be carry-over from other donors' samples. The CDR3 runs from the conserved cysteine through the conserved F or W. D genes are given only for firm matches. Only part of the rows carry a size: once, few, many, or a class if the clone is expanded.

abundance | j_gene | d_gene | v_gene | CDR3aa | CDR3nt
NA | TRBJ2-1 | TRBD2 | TRBV18 | CASCSGGYNEQFF | TGTGCCAGCTGTAGCGGGGGCTACAATGAGCAGTTCTTC
NA | TRBJ2-1 | NA | TRBV11-2 | CASSKLFEQFF | TGTGCCAGCAGCAAACTATTCGAGCAGTTCTTC
few | TRBJ2-1 | NA | TRBV6-1 | CAADLGAEQFF | TGTGCCGCCGATTTGGGGGCGGAGCAGTTCTTC
few | TRBJ2-1 | NA | TRBV19 | CASMVGVSYNEQFF | TGTGCCAGTATGGTCGGAGTCTCCTACAATGAGCAGTTCTTC
few | TRBJ1-1 | NA | TRBV10-1 | CASSHQPFTEAFF | TGCGCCAGCAGTCACCAACCGTTCACTGAAGCTTTCTTT
once | TRBJ2-5 | NA | TRBV7-9 | CASSPKGVETQYF | TGTGCCAGCAGCCCGAAGGGGGTAGAGACCCAGTACTTC
few | TRBJ2-2 | TRBD1 | TRBV11-2 | CASTHLPGGANTGELFF | TGTGCCAGCACCCACTTACCAGGGGGCGCGAACACCGGGGAGCTGTTTTTT
NA | TRBJ2-7 | NA | TRBV20-1 | CSAREGQSYEQYF | TGCAGTGCTAGAGAGGGTCAGTCCTACGAGCAGTACTTC
NA | TRBJ2-1 | NA | TRBV29-1 | CSVEGTRSYNEQFF | TGCAGCGTTGAGGGTACTCGCTCCTACAATGAGCAGTTCTTC
many | TRBJ2-1 | NA | TRBV7-2 | CASSFHYNEQFF | TGTGCCAGCAGCTTCCACTACAATGAGCAGTTCTTC
NA | TRBJ2-1 | TRBD2 | TRBV10-3 | CAISELVAGVDEQFF | TGTGCCATCAGTGAGTTAGTAGCGGGGGTTGATGAGCAGTTCTTC
NA | TRBJ1-2 | NA | TRBV6-1 | CASSPAGDGYTF | TGTGCCAGCAGTCCGGCAGGGGATGGCTACACCTTC
NA | TRBJ2-3 | NA | TRBV24-1 | CATSDPHTQYF | TGTGCCACCAGTGACCCACATACGCAGTATTTT
many | TRBJ2-7 | NA | TRBV7-6 | CASSPYLAELSYEQYF | TGTGCCAGCAGCCCCTACTTAGCGGAACTCTCCTACGAGCAGTACTTC
few | TRBJ2-5 | TRBD1 | TRBV5-4 | CASSQRDRVRETQYF | TGTGCCAGCAGCCAACGGGACAGGGTACGGGAGACCCAGTACTTC
few | TRBJ1-5 | TRBD1 | TRBV7-6 | CASSPGGTGGQPQHF | TGTGCCAGCAGCCCAGGCGGGACAGGGGGTCAGCCCCAGCATTTT
many | TRBJ1-1 | NA | TRBV7-2 | CASSNRQDRVNTEAFF | TGTGCCAGCAGCAACCGGCAGGACAGAGTGAACACTGAAGCTTTCTTT
NA | TRBJ1-5 | NA | TRBV7-9 | CASSEYGGSNQPQHF | TGTGCCAGCAGCGAATACGGGGGGAGCAATCAGCCCCAGCATTTT
NA | TRBJ2-3 | NA | TRBV7-9 | CASSLGVGVFTDTQYF | TGTGCCAGCAGCTTAGGAGTTGGAGTTTTCACAGATACGCAGTATTTT
NA | TRBJ1-5 | NA | TRBV2 | CASEGRGVNQPQHF | TGTGCCAGCGAGGGCAGGGGAGTCAATCAGCCCCAGCATTTT
NA | TRBJ1-5 | NA | TRBV9 | CASSASGSSNQPQHF | TGTGCCAGCAGCGCGAGCGGATCTAGCAATCAGCCCCAGCATTTT
many | TRBJ2-1 | NA | TRBV6-6 | CASSARGYEQFF | TGTGCCAGCAGTGCAAGGGGTTATGAGCAGTTCTTC
few | TRBJ2-2 | TRBD2 | TRBV29-1 | CSVPGLAGEELFF | TGCAGCGTACCTGGACTAGCGGGGGAGGAGCTGTTTTTT
NA | TRBJ2-2 | NA | TRBV11-2 | CASSPNSKITGELFF | TGTGCCAGCAGCCCAAACAGTAAGATTACCGGGGAGCTGTTTTTT
NA | TRBJ2-2 | NA | TRBV27 | CASSHPSGAGGELFF | TGTGCCAGCAGCCACCCCTCGGGGGCCGGTGGGGAGCTGTTTTTT